These T cell receptor beta chains were read from a single sample in a study of graft-versus-host responses after intestinal transplantation. The table came from immunoSEQ multiplex PCR; TCRdb's copy has only in-frame clones and leaves some out. The sample contains 70,000 to 100,000 clones, approximately 91% of which appear only once. No antigen has been identified for these receptors. Sequencing used unstimulated CD4+ T cells sorted from spleen or lymph node cells, obtained before intestinal transplant. The receptors stem from a human donor who received an intestinal transplant. CDR3s leave out the opening cysteine and the closing phenylalanine or tryptophan.

v_gene: TRBV5-6
CDR3aa: ASSPVPGQGTPYEQY

v_gene: TRBV29-1
CDR3aa: SVGGLAGGTDTQY

v_gene: TRBV19
CDR3aa: ASSSGAGGPGELF

v_gene: TRBV10-3
CDR3aa: AISEQGGLGEQY

v_gene: TRBV7-3
CDR3aa: ASSTGLAGDTQY

v_gene: TRBV10-3
CDR3aa: AIRGTGNTEAF

v_gene: TRBV6-1
CDR3aa: ASSDLVGGRTNQPQH

v_gene: TRBV29-1
CDR3aa: SVTTTLDTTDTQY

v_gene: TRBV7-8
CDR3aa: ASSLTRGRSTDTQY

v_gene: TRBV10-1
CDR3aa: ASSGTSAGGRYTQY

v_gene: TRBV5-5
CDR3aa: ASSFTGTGELF

v_gene: TRBV28
CDR3aa: ASTYRTFPGAGETQY

v_gene: TRBV18
CDR3aa: ASSPTVSYEQY

v_gene: TRBV29-1
CDR3aa: SVESGGPNNEQF

v_gene: TRBV6-1
CDR3aa: ASSDQGKTQPQH

v_gene: TRBV11-2
CDR3aa: ASSLGQGAYEQY

v_gene: TRBV29-1
CDR3aa: SVTGTSGGLGPF

v_gene: TRBV18
CDR3aa: ASSRDSSYEQY

v_gene: TRBV4-1
CDR3aa: ASSQGLAETYNEQF

v_gene: TRBV6-1
CDR3aa: ASSVSGAKVKNIQY

v_gene: TRBV28
CDR3aa: ASSPRDRRNTIY

v_gene: TRBV5-1
CDR3aa: ASSLYRKSSYNEQF

v_gene: TRBV2
CDR3aa: ASSVRLAGPYEQY

v_gene: TRBV11-3
CDR3aa: ASSSGGRIDAEQF

v_gene: TRBV19
CDR3aa: ASSIKGGGTEAF

v_gene: TRBV15
CDR3aa: ATSKGLNQPQH

v_gene: TRBV5-5
CDR3aa: ASSLGQGGGQPQH

v_gene: TRBV7-3
CDR3aa: ASSSQSGTEAF

v_gene: TRBV27
CDR3aa: ASSLRREKWSDEQF

v_gene: TRBV28
CDR3aa: ASYGGPGNTIY

v_gene: TRBV28
CDR3aa: ASTRQGFETQY

v_gene: TRBV6-5
CDR3aa: ASSYRGVNNSPLH

v_gene: TRBV2
CDR3aa: ATRGGRGETQY

v_gene: TRBV6-6
CDR3aa: ASSRVNTEAF

v_gene: TRBV7-6
CDR3aa: ASSLGSTGWKTQY

v_gene: TRBV5-1
CDR3aa: ASSLAENSGRQF

v_gene: TRBV10-3
CDR3aa: AISESAISGNTIY

v_gene: TRBV5-4
CDR3aa: ASSLVAGRGTGELF

v_gene: TRBV27
CDR3aa: ATQTLRGAGVVYEQY

v_gene: TRBV28
CDR3aa: ASSLQAWGNQPQH

v_gene: TRBV5-5
CDR3aa: ASSLGLAEYYEQY

v_gene: TRBV19
CDR3aa: ASSIEGQGTYGYT

v_gene: TRBV2
CDR3aa: ASSEPRTGRLLGNTIY

v_gene: TRBV19
CDR3aa: ASSIRGGGNQPQH

v_gene: TRBV5-4
CDR3aa: ASSLRRGGDDEQF

v_gene: TRBV6-5
CDR3aa: ASSYSISGGEETQY

v_gene: TRBV27
CDR3aa: ASSPRAGGNSPLH

v_gene: TRBV7-8
CDR3aa: ASSPRQGATYEQY

v_gene: TRBV15
CDR3aa: ATSRDPPGGGMQY

v_gene: TRBV2
CDR3aa: ASRGQGADEQY

v_gene: TRBV7-8
CDR3aa: ASSLGQASSYNSPLH

v_gene: TRBV20-1
CDR3aa: SAYRDYEQY

v_gene: TRBV5-1
CDR3aa: ASSGMGLMNTEAF

v_gene: TRBV7-9
CDR3aa: ASSLGDWKEEKLF

v_gene: TRBV7-9
CDR3aa: ASSSKQGGISYEQY

v_gene: TRBV13
CDR3aa: ASSLRLLKGYT

v_gene: TRBV15
CDR3aa: ATSRPASIRESHEQF